A selection of T cell receptor beta chains follows, all from one sample in a study of blood T cell repertoires in COVID-19. Repertoires were generated with immunoSEQ multiplex PCR, while TCRdb's copy carries only in-frame clones and drops some. The sample consists of hundreds of thousands of clones, 83% of them appearing once. The source material was PBMCs or T cells enriched from blood (not recorded which). The receptors were sampled from a woman in her forties or fifties who had been exposed to COVID-19. Each CDR3 is given with its conserved first and last residue. The order of the fields is CDR3 DNA, CDR3 protein, D gene, clone size, J gene, V gene. The D gene is left open where the match is weak. Part of the rows lack a size; the others show once, few, many or a class for expanded clones.

cdr3_nt: TGTGCCAGCAGCCCTTGGGGAGGGGCGGACACCGGGGAGCTGTTTTTT; cdr3_aa: CASSPWGGADTGELFF; d_call: TRBD2; clone_size: .; j_call: TRBJ2-2; v_call: TRBV7-9
cdr3_nt: TGTGCCACCAGCAGTCATGGGGGGACGGGGAACTATGGCTACACCTTC; cdr3_aa: CATSSHGGTGNYGYTF; d_call: .; clone_size: .; j_call: TRBJ1-2; v_call: TRBV15
cdr3_nt: TGTGCCAGCAGTTACTCGAACGGGGGCTCCTACAATGAGCAGTTCTTC; cdr3_aa: CASSYSNGGSYNEQFF; d_call: .; clone_size: .; j_call: TRBJ2-1; v_call: TRBV6-5
cdr3_nt: TGTGCCAGCAGTAGGACAGCCGGTGGAACAAACACCATATATTTT; cdr3_aa: CASSRTAGGTNTIYF; d_call: .; clone_size: once; j_call: TRBJ1-3; v_call: TRBV28
cdr3_nt: TGTGCCAGCGCGCTATCAGCGTGGAGGTCCGAGCAGTACTTC; cdr3_aa: CASALSAWRSEQYF; d_call: .; clone_size: .; j_call: TRBJ2-7; v_call: TRBV6-5
cdr3_nt: TGTGCCAGCAGCTACTATGGGTGGGGGGATGGCTACGAGCAGTACTTC; cdr3_aa: CASSYYGWGDGYEQYF; d_call: .; clone_size: .; j_call: TRBJ2-7; v_call: TRBV7-9
cdr3_nt: TGTGCCTGGAGTTGGGGGGTGGCCGAGGGCACTGAAGCTTTCTTT; cdr3_aa: CAWSWGVAEGTEAFF; d_call: .; clone_size: .; j_call: TRBJ1-1; v_call: TRBV30
cdr3_nt: TGTGCCTGGAGCGAACCTACAGGGCTGGCAGAGACCCAGTACTTC; cdr3_aa: CAWSEPTGLAETQYF; d_call: .; clone_size: .; j_call: TRBJ2-5; v_call: TRBV30
cdr3_nt: TGTGCCAGCAGTGTCCGGTATGGCTACACCTTC; cdr3_aa: CASSVRYGYTF; d_call: .; clone_size: .; j_call: TRBJ1-2; v_call: TRBV2
cdr3_nt: TGCGCCAGCAGCTTTTTGAGGGAGGGGAGCTATGGCTACACCTTC; cdr3_aa: CASSFLREGSYGYTF; d_call: .; clone_size: .; j_call: TRBJ1-2; v_call: TRBV5-1
cdr3_nt: TGTGCCAGCAGCTTGCTCGGACAGCACTATGGCTACACCTTC; cdr3_aa: CASSLLGQHYGYTF; d_call: .; clone_size: .; j_call: TRBJ1-2; v_call: TRBV5-6
cdr3_nt: TGTGCCAGCAGCTTAGGGGTGGTTTCTAGCGGAGGCCGCTCCTACGAGCAGTACTTC; cdr3_aa: CASSLGVVSSGGRSYEQYF; d_call: TRBD2; clone_size: .; j_call: TRBJ2-7; v_call: TRBV11-2
cdr3_nt: TGTGCCAGCAGCCAGGGATCCAGGGGACGATTGGAAGCTTTCTTT; cdr3_aa: CASSQGSRGRLEAFF; d_call: .; clone_size: .; j_call: TRBJ1-1; v_call: TRBV3-1/TRBV3-2
cdr3_nt: TGTGCCAGCAGCAGGGGGCTACCCAACACTGAAGCTTTCTTT; cdr3_aa: CASSRGLPNTEAFF; d_call: TRBD1; clone_size: few; j_call: TRBJ1-1; v_call: TRBV6-5
cdr3_nt: TGTGCCAGCAGCACACGGACAGGGGAAAGCGAGCAGTACTTC; cdr3_aa: CASSTRTGESEQYF; d_call: .; clone_size: .; j_call: TRBJ2-7; v_call: TRBV21-1
cdr3_nt: TGTGCCAGTAGTATACTTGGACTGTCCGGGGAGCTGTTTTTT; cdr3_aa: CASSILGLSGELFF; d_call: .; clone_size: .; j_call: TRBJ2-2; v_call: TRBV19
cdr3_nt: TGCGCCAGCAGCTTGCGGGGGGTTCTCCAAGAGACCCAGTACTTC; cdr3_aa: CASSLRGVLQETQYF; d_call: TRBD2; clone_size: .; j_call: TRBJ2-5; v_call: TRBV5-1
cdr3_nt: TGTGCCAGCAGTGAGGGACAGGGGGGACTAATGAACACTGAAGCTTTCTTT; cdr3_aa: CASSEGQGGLMNTEAFF; d_call: TRBD1; clone_size: few; j_call: TRBJ1-1; v_call: TRBV6-1
cdr3_nt: TGCAGTGCCCCTGATGGCGGGGAAGCTTTCTTT; cdr3_aa: CSAPDGGEAFF; d_call: .; clone_size: .; j_call: TRBJ1-1; v_call: TRBV20-1
cdr3_nt: TGTGCCAGCAGCCACGGGTTGACAGGGATGAACACTGAAGCTTTCTTT; cdr3_aa: CASSHGLTGMNTEAFF; d_call: TRBD1; clone_size: .; j_call: TRBJ1-1; v_call: TRBV5-8
cdr3_nt: TGCGCCAGCAGCTGGGACAGGGCGGGACAGAATGAGCAGTTCTTC; cdr3_aa: CASSWDRAGQNEQFF; d_call: TRBD1; clone_size: .; j_call: TRBJ2-1; v_call: TRBV5-1
cdr3_nt: TGTGCCATCAGAGAGACAGGGGCGACCTATGGCTACACCTTC; cdr3_aa: CAIRETGATYGYTF; d_call: TRBD1; clone_size: .; j_call: TRBJ1-2; v_call: TRBV10-3
cdr3_nt: TGTGCCAGCCGTAAGGGGGTCGTAGGGACTGAAGCTTTCTTT; cdr3_aa: CASRKGVVGTEAFF; d_call: .; clone_size: .; j_call: TRBJ1-1; v_call: TRBV27
cdr3_nt: TGTGCCACCAGTGACACCGGGACAGCGAACACTGAAGCTTTCTTT; cdr3_aa: CATSDTGTANTEAFF; d_call: TRBD1; clone_size: .; j_call: TRBJ1-1; v_call: TRBV24-1
cdr3_nt: TGTGCCAGCAGCTCAACCGGACAGGGGTCTGGAAACACCATATATTTT; cdr3_aa: CASSSTGQGSGNTIYF; d_call: TRBD1; clone_size: .; j_call: TRBJ1-3; v_call: TRBV5-6
cdr3_nt: TGCGCCAGCAGCTGGCCCCGGGAGATAGGCGATGAGCAGTTCTTC; cdr3_aa: CASSWPREIGDEQFF; d_call: .; clone_size: .; j_call: TRBJ2-1; v_call: TRBV5-1
cdr3_nt: TGTGCCAGCAGTTTAATAACAGGGGGGAAAGCTTTCTTT; cdr3_aa: CASSLITGGKAFF; d_call: TRBD1; clone_size: .; j_call: TRBJ1-1; v_call: TRBV12-3/TRBV12-4
cdr3_nt: TGTGCCAGCAGTTTATCCGGGTCTCTCTCTGGGGCCAACGTCCTGACTTTC; cdr3_aa: CASSLSGSLSGANVLTF; d_call: .; clone_size: .; j_call: TRBJ2-6; v_call: TRBV27
cdr3_nt: TGTGCCAGCAGTCCAGGGACAGCAGCAGATACGCAGTATTTT; cdr3_aa: CASSPGTAADTQYF; d_call: TRBD1; clone_size: .; j_call: TRBJ2-3; v_call: TRBV27
cdr3_nt: TGTGCCAGCAGCTTGGGCCTAGCGGGGGCATTCACCGGGGAGCTGTTTTTT; cdr3_aa: CASSLGLAGAFTGELFF; d_call: TRBD2; clone_size: .; j_call: TRBJ2-2; v_call: TRBV5-4
cdr3_nt: TGTGCCAGCAGCCCTGAGGGGGGGCGTTACAATGAGCAGTTCTTC; cdr3_aa: CASSPEGGRYNEQFF; d_call: .; clone_size: .; j_call: TRBJ2-1; v_call: TRBV7-2
cdr3_nt: TGTGCCAGCAGCCGCCTTGTCAGCTCCTACGAGCAGTACTTC; cdr3_aa: CASSRLVSSYEQYF; d_call: .; clone_size: many; j_call: TRBJ2-7; v_call: TRBV7-8
cdr3_nt: TGCGCCAGCAGCTGGGATTTACAGGGGGTAAACTCACCCCTCCACTTT; cdr3_aa: CASSWDLQGVNSPLHF; d_call: TRBD1; clone_size: .; j_call: TRBJ1-6; v_call: TRBV5-1
cdr3_nt: TGTGCCATCAGTGAGGGGACTAGCGCGGCCAATGAGCAGTTCTTC; cdr3_aa: CAISEGTSAANEQFF; d_call: TRBD2; clone_size: .; j_call: TRBJ2-1; v_call: TRBV10-3
cdr3_nt: TGTGCCAGCAGGCAGGGGAGCACCTATAATTCACCCCTCCACTTT; cdr3_aa: CASRQGSTYNSPLHF; d_call: .; clone_size: .; j_call: TRBJ1-6; v_call: TRBV27
cdr3_nt: TGTGCCAGCAGTTCGAACTTCGGCAATGAGCAGTTCTTC; cdr3_aa: CASSSNFGNEQFF; d_call: .; clone_size: .; j_call: TRBJ2-1; v_call: TRBV27
cdr3_nt: TGTGCCAGCAGTGGACAGCTACTCAGCAATCAGCCCCAGCATTTT; cdr3_aa: CASSGQLLSNQPQHF; d_call: .; clone_size: .; j_call: TRBJ1-5; v_call: TRBV2
cdr3_nt: TGTGCCAGCACCCCGGGGGGGTCCAAAAACATTCAGTACTTC; cdr3_aa: CASTPGGSKNIQYF; d_call: TRBD2; clone_size: .; j_call: TRBJ2-4; v_call: TRBV6-2/TRBV6-3
cdr3_nt: TGTGCCAGCAGTTTCGTGGGACACGTCTACGAGCAGTACTTC; cdr3_aa: CASSFVGHVYEQYF; d_call: .; clone_size: .; j_call: TRBJ2-7; v_call: TRBV28
cdr3_nt: TGTGCCAGCAGCTTCCTTGCTGGGCCCGGGGACACTGAAGCTTTCTTT; cdr3_aa: CASSFLAGPGDTEAFF; d_call: .; clone_size: .; j_call: TRBJ1-1; v_call: TRBV7-9
cdr3_nt: TGTGCCAGCAGTTTCCCCGGGACAGGCTCCTACGAGCAGTACTTC; cdr3_aa: CASSFPGTGSYEQYF; d_call: TRBD1; clone_size: .; j_call: TRBJ2-7; v_call: TRBV28
cdr3_nt: TGTGCCAGCAGCTCCCTTAGGGGCGATACGCAGTATTTT; cdr3_aa: CASSSLRGDTQYF; d_call: .; clone_size: .; j_call: TRBJ2-3; v_call: TRBV7-8
cdr3_nt: TGTGCCAGCAGGCTGGACGCCAGGGTTCAAGAGACCCAGTACTTC; cdr3_aa: CASRLDARVQETQYF; d_call: .; clone_size: once; j_call: TRBJ2-5; v_call: TRBV27
cdr3_nt: TGTGCCAGCAAATGGGGGGGTATTAATCGGGGCTTCTCTTATGGCTACACCTTC; cdr3_aa: CASKWGGINRGFSYGYTF; d_call: .; clone_size: once; j_call: TRBJ1-2; v_call: TRBV2